This passage covers 6 T cell receptor beta chains from one sample sequenced in a study of shared clonotypes between healthy human individuals. Method: immunoSEQ multiplex PCR; TCRdb's copy keeps in-frame clones and lacks some. The data hold approximately 940,000 clones, with roughly 72% observed a single time. The sequenced sample consisted of memory CD4+ T cells sorted from blood. Subset in this sample: CD45RA-negative fraction. The origin of the receptors is a man aged 18 to 35 in good health.

V usage is TRBV11-2 and J usage is TRBJ1-5; 7 bases fit TRBD1. J gave up 4 bases and V 4 bases, and 10 bases lay outside the gene matches. CDR3 size: 16 residues. CDR1 SGHAT and CDR2 FQNNGV come from the germline V gene. The CDR3 coding sequence is TGTGCCAGCAGCTCCAACACAGGGGTGGCGAATCAGCCCCAGCATTTT. It translates to CASSSNTGVANQPQHF.

The genes are TRBV10-1 and TRBJ2-1; 9 bases are a match to TRBD2. Germline V gene sequence: CDR1 WNHNN, CDR2 SYGVQD (reference sequence). The CDR3 covers 14 residues. The junction had 4 bases not matched to a gene; V was cut back by 10 bases and J by 0 bases. CDR3 residues: CATSSGASYNEQFF. CDR3 in DNA: TGCGCCACCTCTAGCGGGGCCTCCTACAATGAGCAGTTCTTC.

The chain joins TRBV28 to TRBJ1-4; 9 bases are a match to TRBD1. The CDR3 is 18 amino acids. Germline CDR1 reads MDHEN; CDR2 reads SYDVKM. The junction had 14 bases not matched to a gene; V was cut back by 2 bases and J by 7 bases. Here the CDR3 reads CASSLPGGGTGSVEKLFF. The DNA for the CDR3 is TGTGCCAGCAGTTTACCGGGGGGAGGGACAGGGTCAGTTGAAAAACTGTTTTTT.

The DNA of the CDR3 is TGTGCCAGCAGTGGGACAGGGGGTTGGAACACTGAAGCTTTCTTT. Protein sequence: CASSGTGGWNTEAFF. J is TRBJ1-1 and V is TRBV6-5, with 11 bases that match TRBD1. This CDR3 contains 15 residues. Germline CDR1 reads MNHEY; CDR2 reads SVGAGI. V trimming: 5 bases; J trimming: 1 base; junction bases outside the gene matches: 3.

The CDR3 reads CATRSGLADTQYF. The CDR3 DNA reads as TGTGCCACCAGGAGCGGACTGGCAGATACGCAGTATTTT. V and J are TRBV25-1 and TRBJ2-3, with D possibly being TRBD2 (5 bases). CDR3 size: 13 residues. CDR1 and CDR2 from the germline V gene are MGHDK and SYGVNS. The V end was cut by 10 bases, the J end by 4 bases, with 15 bases between.

This chain joins TRBV2 and TRBJ1-6; 11 bases line up with TRBD1. Germline CDR1 is SNHLY and CDR2 is FYNNEI. The trim removed 6 bases at V and 5 bases at J, leaving 9 bases unmatched. This CDR3 region has 17 residues. CDR3 DNA sequence: TGTGCCAGCAGCGTGCCCCCGGGACAGGGGGATAATTCACCCCTCCACTTT. Residues: CASSVPPGQGDNSPLHF.